This record concerns one T cell receptor (beta chain) sequence. The record originates from a study of blood T cell repertoires in COVID-19. The overall study: Whether acute or convalescent, the COVID-19 samples came from the United States, Italy and Spain. PBMCs, B-cell-depleted T cells, or T cells provided the cDNA or gDNA that made up the material.

In the authors' workflow: Estimates of nucleated cell counts were drawn from the amplification of reference gene primers. TCRdb's copy holds only in-frame clones and misses some; the assay was immunoSEQ multiplex PCR. The DNA was the basis for D and trimming; V, J and clone size are from that table. Here the sample spans about 210,000 clones, less than 85% being singletons. Germline CDR1 is SGHNT and CDR2 is YYREEE (reference sequence). V shed 4 bases, J shed 3 bases, and the junction held 8 bases outside the gene matches. This CDR3 region has 17 residues. The sequencing sample was made of peripheral blood. The chain carries TRBV5-4 and TRBJ2-5, with TRBD2 identical over 14 bases. The receptor was derived from a woman aged 70-85 years with acute or convalescent COVID-19. This CDR3 reads CASSPMTSGGAEETQYF. The CDR3, as DNA: TGTGCCAGCAGCCCAATGACTAGCGGGGGGGCGGAAGAGACCCAGTACTTC.